The rows below give T cell receptor beta chains drawn from one sample of a study of blood T cell repertoires in COVID-19. Profiled with immunoSEQ multiplex PCR; TCRdb holds only in-frame clones, not every one. This sample has around 290,000 clones, with roughly 92% found just once. The sequenced material came from peripheral blood. These receptors all come from a woman between 25 and 40 years old with COVID-19, enrolled during active disease. The CDR3 runs from the conserved cysteine through the conserved F or W. Each record gives: CDR3 length, J gene, V gene, clone size, D gene, CDR3 DNA, CDR3 protein. D genes are given only for firm matches. The size of a clone is reported for some rows only, either as once, few or many, or as a class for expanded clones.

15,TRBJ1-4,TRBV14,-,-,TGTGCCAGCAGCCAAGAAGCAGGGTACGGTGAAAAACTGTTTTTT,CASSQEAGYGEKLFF
13,TRBJ1-1,TRBV12-3/TRBV12-4,-,-,TGTGCCAGCAATATCGACAGGTATACTGAAGCTTTCTTT,CASNIDRYTEAFF
14,TRBJ1-5,TRBV28,-,TRBD1,TGTGCCAGCAGTCCCCAGGGGGGCGGCCAGCCCCAGCATTTT,CASSPQGGGQPQHF
13,TRBJ1-1,TRBV19,-,-,TGTGCCAGTAGTTCGACAGTTGACACTGAAGCTTTCTTT,CASSSTVDTEAFF
14,TRBJ1-6,TRBV7-9,-,TRBD1,TGTGCCAGCACCCCTGGGGACAGGGAGTCACCCCTCCACTTT,CASTPGDRESPLHF
16,TRBJ2-1,TRBV6-1,-,TRBD1,TGTGCCAGCAGTGAAGACGACAGGGGTCCCTACAATGAGCAGTTCTTC,CASSEDDRGPYNEQFF
14,TRBJ1-2,TRBV6-2/TRBV6-3,-,-,TGTGCCAGCAGTTACTCGGCGGGGCTTGATGGCTACACCTTC,CASSYSAGLDGYTF
15,TRBJ1-2,TRBV19,-,-,TGTGCCAGTAGTATAGGGGAACGGAGGGCCAGCGGCTACACCTTC,CASSIGERRASGYTF
16,TRBJ1-1,TRBV3-1/TRBV3-2,once,-,TGTGCCAGCAGCCAAGATAATGCGCGGGAGAACACTGAAGCTTTCTTT,CASSQDNARENTEAFF
16,TRBJ2-2,TRBV3-1/TRBV3-2,-,TRBD1,TGTGCCAGCAGCCAGCAGGGGACAGGGATCACCGGGGAGCTGTTTTTT,CASSQQGTGITGELFF
16,TRBJ2-7,TRBV29-1,-,TRBD2,TGCAGTGCTATGGGACTAGCGGGGACCAGCTCCTACGAGCAGTACTTC,CSAMGLAGTSSYEQYF
15,TRBJ2-2,TRBV4-1,-,TRBD2,TGCGCCAGCAGCCAAAGCGGGAGCAACACCGGGGAGCTGTTTTTT,CASSQSGSNTGELFF
13,TRBJ1-2,TRBV28,-,-,TGTGCCAGCCGGGGATTATCTAACTATGGCTACACCTTC,CASRGLSNYGYTF
11,TRBJ1-1,TRBV27,-,-,TGTGCCAGCAGTTTCGGAGGGCGAGCTTTCTTT,CASSFGGRAFF
15,TRBJ1-1,TRBV19,-,TRBD1,TGTGCCAGTAGTATAGTGGACAGGGGTAGCACTGAAGCTTTCTTT,CASSIVDRGSTEAFF
12,TRBJ1-1,TRBV30,-,TRBD1,TGTGCCTTTCGGGACAGGGTGACTGAAGCTTTCTTT,CAFRDRVTEAFF
14,TRBJ2-5,TRBV10-3,-,-,TGTGCCATCAGTGAGGGCAGGGGAAGGGAAACCCAGTACTTC,CAISEGRGRETQYF
19,TRBJ1-2,TRBV30,-,-,TGTGCCTGGAGTGTACGAGTTACAAGGGGGGGCCGCAACAACTATGGCTACACCTTC,CAWSVRVTRGGRNNYGYTF
13,TRBJ2-7,TRBV6-4,-,TRBD2,TGTGCCAGCAGTGTTGAGCGGGACTACGAGCAGTACTTC,CASSVERDYEQYF
11,TRBJ2-1,TRBV2,-,-,TGTGCCAGCAGACCTAGGGGTGAGCAGTTCTTC,CASRPRGEQFF
13,TRBJ2-3,TRBV30,-,TRBD2,TGTGCCTGGAGGGGAGGGAGCACAGATACGCAGTATTTT,CAWRGGSTDTQYF
14,TRBJ1-5,TRBV3-1/TRBV3-2,-,-,TGTGCCAGCAGTCCGAACTATAGCAATCAGCCCCAGCATTTT,CASSPNYSNQPQHF